This T cell receptor (beta chain) was recorded in a study of T cell repertoires in cytomegalovirus infection. Germline lookup yields CDR1 SGHVS and CDR2 FNYEAQ. CDR3 length equals 15 residues. Trimming took off 1 base at V and 4 bases at J, with 11 bases between the two ends. This clonotype showed up many times. Antigen unknown. MiXCR was run by TCRdb on the reads, yielding one entry per CDR3 protein. The sample comprises roughly 230,000 distinct CDR3 sequences, 15% to 20% of which are singletons, and around half rests with the top ten. Study-wide results and limits: Totalled public TCR beta family frequency picked out people who carried CMV plus the relevant HLA.

The rearrangement uses TRBV7-6 and TRBJ2-1; TRBD2 might be the D (5 bases). The sequence was obtained from a human donor in good health (CMV status not recorded). Some clones in this sample may be carry-over from other donors' samples. The sequenced sample consisted of CD8+ T cells from PBMCs. The CDR3 loop reads CASSLDFSGYNEQFF. CDR3 coding DNA: TGTGCCAGCAGCTTAGATTTCTCGGGGTACAATGAGCAGTTCTTC.